The clone carrying this T cell receptor beta chain was detected once. Germline values: CDR1 SEHNR, CDR2 FQNEAQ (reference sequence). The CDR3 has 14 amino acids. Trimming left V 5 bases short and J 6 bases short, with 13 bases between. Participant age was roughly 18 to 90 years, and participants resided in approximately 24 US areas. The sample belongs to a study of blood T cell repertoires in COVID-19. Study overall: Sites across the United States, Italy and Spain contributed samples from acute and convalescent COVID-19.

The table came from immunoSEQ multiplex PCR; TCRdb's copy has only in-frame clones and leaves some out. The sample has approximately 200,000 clones; roughly four fifths are singletons. Sequencing was carried out using PBMCs or T cells enriched from blood (not recorded which). This chain joins TRBV7-9 and TRBJ2-2, with D unresolved. The origin of this receptor is a woman aged 40 to 50 with acute COVID-19. In DNA form, the CDR3 reads TGTGCCAGCAGCCCCGGTACGCTCGCCGGGGAGCTGTTTTTT. It translates to CASSPGTLAGELFF.